The present entry profiles one TCR beta chain with its context. Its target is unknown. Primers included in the PCR were 60 Vbeta and 13 Jbeta primers. This table comes from immunoSEQ multiplex PCR, and its TCRdb copy is limited to in-frame clones, with some not included. This sample carries some 110,000 clones, around 78% of them seen once, and the ten largest clones take around 6%. The CDR3 consists of 19 residues. V trimming: 8 bases; J trimming: 0 bases; junction bases outside the gene matches: 19. Germline values: CDR1 SGHNT, CDR2 YYREEE (reference sequence). The sample is drawn from a study of cytomegalovirus exposure and HLA in healthy donors. For the study at large: Early released data comprised 80 million to 90 million unique TCRs from HLA-typed donors.

Overall study results and limits: Later analysis placed DRB1 highest and HLA-C lowest in TCR association rates, which differed by HLA locus. The listing of 150 or so TCR beta chains classed them as cytomegalovirus-associated. CMV antigen specificity of three CMV-associated chains was confirmed in vitro.

Material for sequencing was PBMCs. This chain links TRBV5-4 with TRBJ1-3; TRBD1 matches at 8 bases. The sequence derives from a male donor in good health and CMV-seronegative. CDR3 DNA: TGTGCCAGAGAGAGTGAGCAGGGGGCTATTTTGGACTCTGGAAACACCATATATTTT. Protein product: CARESEQGAILDSGNTIYF. The whole variable domain, filled in from reference TRBV5-4 and TRBJ1-3, reads ETGVTQSPTHLIKTRGQQVTLRCSSQSGHNTVSWYQQALGQGPQFIFQYYREEENGRGNFPPRFSGLQFPNYSSELNVNALELDDSALYLCARESEQGAILDSGNTIYFGEGSWLTVV.